The T cell receptor beta chain under discussion was sequenced for a study of T cell responses to AZD1222 COVID-19 vaccine. With regard to this clone: Its specificity is not known.

This CDR3 is built from 14 residues. Germline assignment: CDR1 MNHNY and CDR2 SVGAGI (reference sequence). The V and J ends lost 5 bases and 4 bases, in that order; junction bases with no gene match: 6. Sequenced by immunoSEQ multiplex PCR; TCRdb stores in-frame clones only, minus some. The sample carries 90,000 to 130,000 clones, 70% to 90% recorded once. The study's findings and limits: None of the repertoires were sampled until the peak T cell response had passed. Reportedly, nearly half of unique spike TCRs recognized epitopes outside B.1.351/B.1.1.7 mutations.

The sequences come from peripheral blood, collected on day 0 of AZD1222 vaccination. The receptor was derived from an adult in good health. This chain uses TRBV6-6 with TRBJ2-3, with 7 bases matching TRBD2. CDR3 in amino acids: CASSTGLVADTQYF. The CDR3 DNA sequence: TGTGCCAGCAGTACCGGACTAGTCGCAGATACGCAGTATTTT.